This T cell receptor beta chain was profiled in a study of T cells in Graves' hyperthyroidism and ophthalmopathy. At the level of the study: At initial diagnosis, before any treatment had begun, peripheral blood was obtained. General study points: The model's output predicted ophthalmopathy at a median of roughly 6.9 months prior to onset.

Worth noting for this clonotype: The target antigen is unknown.

Regions amplified from RNA transcripts were the TCR beta CDR3 regions. During a first-round RT-PCR of the TCR CDR3, the HTBI primer set was used. TCRdb recomputed calls from the multiplex PCR reads with MiXCR, one row per CDR3 protein. This sample has some 24,000 distinct CDR3 sequences; roughly 49% occur once, and the top ten carry roughly 26%. Germline CDR1 is DFQATT and CDR2 is SNEGSKA (reference sequence). This CDR3 spans 14 amino acids. V was clipped by 0 bases and J by 7 bases; unmatched bases: 4. Fresh peripheral blood, about 9.9 ml, yielded the PBMCs. Sequencing was performed on blood. The sequence came from a woman between 35 and 50 years old with Graves' hyperthyroidism that later progressed to Graves' ophthalmopathy. The chain links TRBV20-1 to TRBJ1-4; 8 bases map to TRBD1. CDR3 region: CSARDIRGPEKLFF. The DNA of the CDR3 is TGCAGTGCTAGAGATATCAGGGGGCCTGAAAAACTGTTTTTT.